This TCR beta chain originates from a study of blood T cell repertoires in COVID-19. At the level of the study: The cDNA or gDNA used as material had been derived from T cells, B-cell-depleted T cells, or PBMCs.

Original processing notes: The authors estimated nucleated cell counts from reference gene primer amplification. Method: immunoSEQ multiplex PCR; TCRdb's copy keeps in-frame clones and lacks some. V, J and clone size reflect that table, while D and trimming were determined from the DNA. The profile shows 250,000 or so clones, roughly four fifths of them singletons. The TCR comes from a woman at least 80 years old with acute or convalescent COVID-19. Material: peripheral blood.

CDR3 in amino acids: CASSLPNRGHGYTF. CDR3 coding DNA: TGTGCCAGCAGCTTACCAAACAGGGGGCACGGCTACACCTTC. V and J are TRBV7-2 and TRBJ1-2; 9 bases are a match to TRBD1. The CDR3 is 14 residues long. The trim removed 2 bases at V and 8 bases at J, leaving 6 bases unmatched. Germline CDR1 SGHTA, CDR2 FQGNSA.